The entry below describes one T cell receptor (beta chain). The germline V gene has CDR1 LNHDA and CDR2 SQIVND (reference sequence). After removal of 2 bases from V and 3 bases from J, the junction contained 6 bases not matched to a gene. The CDR3 contains 15 residues. The data were produced by immunoSEQ multiplex PCR, yet TCRdb's version contains in-frame clones alone and is incomplete. This sample has 130,000 or so clones, with under 90% found just once. The data originate from a study of cytomegalovirus exposure and HLA in healthy donors. The J gene is TRBJ2-7, the V gene TRBV19; 8 bases map to TRBD1. The TCR was taken from a man aged 25-45 years in good health and CMV-seronegative. Sequenced: PBMCs. Here the CDR3 reads CASSITAGGIYEQYF. As DNA, the CDR3 is TGTGCCAGTAGTATAACGGCAGGGGGCATCTACGAGCAGTACTTC.